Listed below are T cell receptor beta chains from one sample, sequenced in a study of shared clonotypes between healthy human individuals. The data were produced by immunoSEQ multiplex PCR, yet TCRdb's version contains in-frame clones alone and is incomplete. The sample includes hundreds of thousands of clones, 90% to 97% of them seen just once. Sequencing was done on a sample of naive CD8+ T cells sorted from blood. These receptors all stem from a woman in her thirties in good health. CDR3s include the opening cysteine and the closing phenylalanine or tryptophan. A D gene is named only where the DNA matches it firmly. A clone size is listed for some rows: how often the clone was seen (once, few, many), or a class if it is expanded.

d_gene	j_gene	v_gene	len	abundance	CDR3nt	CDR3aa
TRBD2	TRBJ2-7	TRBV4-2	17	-	TGTGCCAGCAGCCAGATGGGGACTAGCGAAACGATCTACGAGCAGTACTTC	CASSQMGTSETIYEQYF
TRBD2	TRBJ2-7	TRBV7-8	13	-	TGTGCCAGCAGCTTATCGGGAGGCTACGAGCAGTACTTC	CASSLSGGYEQYF
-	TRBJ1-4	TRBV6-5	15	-	TGTGCCAGCAGTTACTTCGAAGGGTCTAATGAAAAACTGTTTTTT	CASSYFEGSNEKLFF
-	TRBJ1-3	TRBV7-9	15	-	TGTGCCAGCAGCTCGAGGGCCTACTCTGGAAACACCATATATTTT	CASSSRAYSGNTIYF
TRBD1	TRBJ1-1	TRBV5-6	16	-	TGTGCCAGCAGCCCCCGGGGGACAGGGGTCCCCTCTGAAGCTTTCTTT	CASSPRGTGVPSEAFF
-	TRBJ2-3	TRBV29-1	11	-	TGCAGCGTTGATGGGGTCCATACGCAGTATTTT	CSVDGVHTQYF
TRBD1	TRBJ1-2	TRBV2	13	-	TGTGCCAGCTCGGGACAGGCGAACTATGGCTACACCTTC	CASSGQANYGYTF
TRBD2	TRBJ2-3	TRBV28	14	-	TGTGCCAGCAAACTAGCGGGAGAGACAGATACGCAGTATTTT	CASKLAGETDTQYF
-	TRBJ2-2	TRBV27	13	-	TGTGCCAGCAGTTTATCGGGCTCCGGGGAGCTGTTTTTT	CASSLSGSGELFF
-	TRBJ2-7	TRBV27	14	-	TGTGCCAGCAGTTTCACAGGAGCCTTCTACGAGCAGTACTTC	CASSFTGAFYEQYF
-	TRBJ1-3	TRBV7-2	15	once	TGTGCCAGCAGCTTAAGATCTTATTCTGGAAACACCATATATTTT	CASSLRSYSGNTIYF
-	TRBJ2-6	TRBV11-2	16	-	TGTGCCAGCAGCGCGGACGCAAACTCTGGGGCCAACGTCCTGACTTTC	CASSADANSGANVLTF
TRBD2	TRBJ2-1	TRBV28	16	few	TGTGCCAGCAGTCTCCATCAGCGGGAGGGCAGGTATGAGCAGTTCTTC	CASSLHQREGRYEQFF
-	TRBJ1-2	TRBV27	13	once	TGTGCCAGCAGTTTATCGGCCCGGGGAGGCTACACCTTC	CASSLSARGGYTF
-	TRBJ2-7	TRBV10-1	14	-	TGCGCCAGCAGTGAGAACACTCATGCCTACGAGCAGTACTTC	CASSENTHAYEQYF
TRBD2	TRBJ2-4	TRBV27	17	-	TGTGCCAGCAGTTTATCGGGTAGCGGGGTAGCCAAAAACATTCAGTACTTC	CASSLSGSGVAKNIQYF
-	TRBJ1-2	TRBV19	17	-	TGTGCCAGTAGTATAGATCTGAGAACAGGGAAATTCGTTGGCTACACCTTC	CASSIDLRTGKFVGYTF